This T cell receptor beta chain was identified during a study of blood T cell repertoires in COVID-19. Study summary: T cells, B-cell-depleted T cells, or PBMCs provided the cDNA or gDNA that served as material.

Per the authors' pipeline: Using reference gene primer amplification, nucleated cell counts were estimated. The data were produced by immunoSEQ multiplex PCR, yet TCRdb's version contains in-frame clones alone and is incomplete. That table is the source of V, J and clone size, and D and trimming were worked out from the DNA. The table has over 85,000 clones, 70% to 90% seen once. The CDR3 loop spans 11 amino acids. V was shortened by 4 bases and J by 4 bases, with 4 bases between the two germline ends. The germline CDR1 and CDR2 sequences are SEHNR and FQNEAQ (reference sequence). This clonotype originated in a man between 35 and 55 years old with active or convalescent COVID-19. V gene TRBV7-9 combines with J gene TRBJ2-5; D call uncertain. The sequencing sample was made of peripheral blood. Written as DNA, the CDR3 is TGTGCCAGCAGCTCCGGAGAGACCCAGTACTTC. Translation gives CASSSGETQYF.